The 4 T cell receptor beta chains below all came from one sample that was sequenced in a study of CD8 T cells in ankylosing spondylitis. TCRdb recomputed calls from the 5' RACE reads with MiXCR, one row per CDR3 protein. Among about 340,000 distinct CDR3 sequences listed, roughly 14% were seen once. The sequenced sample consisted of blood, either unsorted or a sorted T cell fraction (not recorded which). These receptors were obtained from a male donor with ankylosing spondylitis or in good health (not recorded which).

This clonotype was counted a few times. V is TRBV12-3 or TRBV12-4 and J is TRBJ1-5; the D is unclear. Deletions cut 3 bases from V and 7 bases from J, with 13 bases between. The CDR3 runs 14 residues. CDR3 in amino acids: CASSFLGNGQPQHF. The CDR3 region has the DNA TGTGCCAGCAGTTTCTTGGGGAATGGACAGCCCCAGCATTTT.

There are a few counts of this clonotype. The CDR3 DNA is TGTGCCAGCAGCCCACAGCAAGGGGAAGGGGGCTACACCTTC. This translates into CASSPQQGEGGYTF. The gene calls are TRBV7-9 and TRBJ1-2; tentative D call: TRBD1 (5 bases). V lost 5 bases and J lost 8, with 18 bases in between. The CDR3 runs 14 residues. Germline loops: CDR1 SEHNR, CDR2 FQNEAQ (reference sequence).

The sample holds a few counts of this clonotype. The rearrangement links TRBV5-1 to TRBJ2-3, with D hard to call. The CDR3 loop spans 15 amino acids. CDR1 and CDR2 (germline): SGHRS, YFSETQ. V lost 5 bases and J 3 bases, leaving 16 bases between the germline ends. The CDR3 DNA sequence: TGCGCCAGCAGGCTAAACCTACAAGATACAGATACGCAGTATTTT. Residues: CASRLNLQDTDTQYF.

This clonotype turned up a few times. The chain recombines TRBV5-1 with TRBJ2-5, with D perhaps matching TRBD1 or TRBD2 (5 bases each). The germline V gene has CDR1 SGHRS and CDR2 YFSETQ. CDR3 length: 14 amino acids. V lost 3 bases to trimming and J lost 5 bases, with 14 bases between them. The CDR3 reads CASSSGTPGETQYF. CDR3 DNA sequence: TGCGCCAGCAGCTCCGGGACCCCGGGTGAGACCCAGTACTTC.